A selection of T cell receptor beta chains follows, all from one sample in a study of graft-versus-host responses after intestinal transplantation. Repertoires were generated with immunoSEQ multiplex PCR, while TCRdb's copy carries only in-frame clones and drops some. The data hold over 7,500 clones, with about two thirds observed a single time. The material was ileum tissue, obtained about 480 days after transplant. All receptors derive from a human patient who received an intestinal transplant, so some T cells may come from the graft donor. Each CDR3 is given with its conserved first and last residue. A D gene is named only where the DNA matches it firmly. Clone size appears in some rows only: once, few, many, or a class for an expanded clone.

v_gene,d_gene,abundance,j_gene,len,CDR3aa,CDR3nt
TRBV7-2,TRBD2,once,TRBJ2-1,18,CASSLQAGGPGSPNGQFF,TGTGCCAGCAGCTTACAAGCGGGAGGGCCGGGTTCACCTAATGGGCAGTTCTTC
TRBV25-1,NA,NA,TRBJ1-1,14,CASGQPGGGTEAFF,TGTGCCAGCGGCCAACCCGGGGGTGGGACTGAAGCTTTCTTT
TRBV2,NA,NA,TRBJ1-4,16,CASSEALRGNNEKLFF,TGTGCCAGCAGTGAAGCGCTTCGAGGCAATAATGAAAAACTGTTTTTT
TRBV6-1,TRBD2,NA,TRBJ2-2,13,CASAGENTGELFF,TGTGCCAGCGCGGGAGAGAACACCGGGGAGCTGTTTTTT
TRBV5-1,NA,NA,TRBJ2-1,15,CASSNTRGVLNEQFF,TGCGCCAGCAGCAATACTCGGGGAGTATTGAATGAGCAGTTCTTC
TRBV4-1,TRBD1,few,TRBJ1-5,16,CASSQELGQINQPQHF,TGCGCCAGCAGCCAAGAACTGGGACAGATAAATCAGCCCCAGCATTTT
TRBV7-9,TRBD2,NA,TRBJ2-3,16,CASSPISGGVADTQYF,TGTGCCAGCAGCCCCATCTCTGGGGGGGTTGCAGATACGCAGTATTTT
TRBV7-9,NA,few,TRBJ1-6,16,CASSLGVSSYNSPLHF,TGTGCCAGCAGCTTAGGGGTGAGCTCCTATAATTCACCCCTCCACTTT
TRBV30,NA,NA,TRBJ2-3,14,CAWVRGAPTDTQYF,TGTGCCTGGGTACGGGGGGCCCCCACAGATACGCAGTATTTT
TRBV10-3,NA,NA,TRBJ2-3,16,CAISEATGRMTDTQYF,TGTGCCATCAGTGAGGCGACAGGAAGGATGACAGATACGCAGTATTTT
TRBV7-2,NA,NA,TRBJ1-5,13,CASSLGWVQPQHF,TGTGCCAGCAGCTTAGGGTGGGTTCAGCCCCAGCATTTT
TRBV5-5,NA,NA,TRBJ2-5,14,CASSYPDGGWTVYF,TGTGCCAGCAGCTACCCGGACGGCGGGTGGACAGTGTACTTC
TRBV28,TRBD1,NA,TRBJ1-5,15,CASRDTGGRNQPQHF,TGTGCCAGCAGAGATACAGGGGGTCGAAATCAGCCCCAGCATTTT
TRBV6-5,NA,NA,TRBJ2-7,13,CASSYLGGYEQYF,TGTGCCAGCAGTTACTTGGGCGGCTACGAGCAGTACTTC
TRBV4-3,TRBD2,NA,TRBJ2-2,19,CASSQERLAGDANTGELFF,TGCGCCAGCAGCCAAGAAAGGCTAGCGGGGGACGCGAACACCGGGGAGCTGTTTTTT
TRBV4-1,NA,NA,TRBJ2-1,14,CASSQHPQGHEQFF,TGCGCCAGCAGCCAGCACCCTCAGGGGCATGAGCAGTTCTTC
TRBV12-5,NA,few,TRBJ2-1,13,CASGSLTGDEQFF,TGTGCTAGTGGTTCCCTCACCGGGGATGAGCAGTTCTTC
TRBV19,TRBD1,NA,TRBJ1-5,17,CASSPPGTGGFYQPQHF,TGTGCCAGTAGTCCTCCCGGGACAGGGGGCTTTTATCAGCCCCAGCATTTT
TRBV7-4,NA,NA,TRBJ2-5,16,CASSLEPGSLQETQYF,TGTGCCAGCAGCTTAGAACCAGGGAGCTTACAAGAGACCCAGTACTTC
TRBV18,TRBD1,NA,TRBJ1-5,15,CASSPGTGGSWPQHF,TGTGCCAGCTCACCAGGGACAGGAGGTTCTTGGCCCCAGCATTTT